This TCR beta chain was profiled in a study of T cell responses to AZD1222 COVID-19 vaccine. Profiling relied on immunoSEQ multiplex PCR, and the TCRdb table lists in-frame clones only, not all of them. The data contain about 42,000 clones, roughly 88% of them singletons. The CDR3 has 16 amino acids. The J segment lost 0 bases and the V segment lost 4 bases, leaving 4 bases of the junction unmatched. Germline values: CDR1 SGHDT, CDR2 YYEEEE. The chain joins TRBV5-6 to TRBJ1-5; 10 bases are shared with TRBD1. Sequencing used peripheral blood, obtained 28 days after the second AZD1222 dose. This clonotype was obtained from an adult who received the AZD1222 COVID-19 vaccine. CDR3 coding DNA: TGTGCCAGCAGCGCCGGGACAGGGGCTAGCAATCAGCCCCAGCATTTT. Translated: CASSAGTGASNQPQHF.